Ten or more counts support the clone carrying this TCR beta chain. Its antigen is currently unknown. V dropped 3 bases and J dropped 3 bases, with 3 bases sitting between them. Germline lookup yields CDR1 SQVTM and CDR2 ANQGSEA. This CDR3 has 10 amino acids. These data originate in a study of neurological immune-mediated disorders. Notes on the study in general: CDR3 amino acid sequences of expanded clones were not shared across subjects, a result suggesting private repertoires in all groups.

The cDNA was generated by 5'RACE with 10-nucleotide random UMIs. A single record per CDR3 protein comes from TCRdb applying MiXCR to the 5' RACE reads. The sample lists around 10,000 distinct CDR3 sequences, over 20% occurring once. Sorted libraries came from roughly 1 million CD4+ or CD8+ T cells. Sequencing was carried out using CD8+ T cells from blood. V is TRBV29-1 and J is TRBJ2-7; no reliable D call. The TCR comes from a woman aged 60 to 75 with HTLV-1-associated myelopathy (HAM/TSP). CDR3 loop: CSVEDYEQYF. In nucleotides, the CDR3 is TGCAGCGTTGAGGACTACGAGCAGTACTTC.